This TCR beta chain comes out of a study of regulatory T cells in long-lasting Graves disease. Study conclusions and caveats: Persistent patients shared 2,741 public clonotypes among themselves. Newly diagnosed patients shared fewer, at around 970.

The table lists this clonotype with many counts. Its specificity is unknown. The length of the CDR3 is 14 residues. V shed 2 bases and J 6 bases; nucleotides not matched to a gene: 8. Germline-derived CDR1 and CDR2 are DFQATT and SNEGSKA (reference sequence). This sample's time point: newly diagnosed GD, antithyroid drugs for less than 3 months. With RNA extracted from PBMCs as input, the TCR library was made. Building the TCR beta libraries relied on iRepertoire HTBI primers, and CDR3 regions underwent Arm-PCR. TCRdb processed the multiplex PCR reads anew with MiXCR; each CDR3 protein has one entry. Of roughly 530,000 distinct CDR3 sequences listed, about 16% are singletons. These data were also filed under a second study, of T cells in Graves' hyperthyroidism and ophthalmopathy. Turning to that study: Newly diagnosed patients aged 18 to 65 had hyperthyroidism of under 2 months' duration.

The J gene is TRBJ1-1, the V gene TRBV20-1; 8 nucleotides line up with TRBD1. Sequencing used peripheral blood mononuclear cells (PBMCs), obtained at new diagnosis, from a patient treated with antithyroid drugs. This TCR was recovered from a woman aged 40-60 years with Graves disease. CDR3 sequence: CSARFDRGTAEAFF. CDR3 coding DNA: TGCAGTGCTAGATTTGACAGGGGAACGGCTGAAGCTTTCTTT.